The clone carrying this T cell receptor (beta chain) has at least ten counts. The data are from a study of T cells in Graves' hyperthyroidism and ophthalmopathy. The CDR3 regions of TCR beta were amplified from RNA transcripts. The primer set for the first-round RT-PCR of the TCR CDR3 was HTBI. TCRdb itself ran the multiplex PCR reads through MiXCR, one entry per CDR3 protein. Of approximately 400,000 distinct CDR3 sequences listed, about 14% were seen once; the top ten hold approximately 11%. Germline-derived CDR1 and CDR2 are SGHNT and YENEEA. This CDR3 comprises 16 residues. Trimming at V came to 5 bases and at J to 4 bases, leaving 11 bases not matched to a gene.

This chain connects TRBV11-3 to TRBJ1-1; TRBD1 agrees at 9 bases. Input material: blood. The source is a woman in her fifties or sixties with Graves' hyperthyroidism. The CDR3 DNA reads TGTGCCAGCAGCCCGAGACAGGGGGGGGTGTTCACTGAAGCTTTCTTT. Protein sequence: CASSPRQGGVFTEAFF.